This TCR beta chain was identified in a study of CD8+CD57+ T cells in acquired aplastic anemia. About the study: The mean DNA yield obtained from sorted CD4+ and CD8+ cells came to around 3 ug.

Genomic DNA acted as the template from which TCR beta VDJ combination and CDR3 sequence profiling were carried out. TCRdb independently ran MiXCR on the reads; one entry per CDR3 protein. The sample has some 150,000 distinct CDR3 sequences, around 41% seen once. The TCR sequence derives from a human donor in good health, serving as a control. Sequencing used sorted CD4+, CD8+, or CD8+CD57+ T cells (not recorded which) from PBMCs.

The CDR3 here is CSASSGTSGRKYV. Written as DNA, the CDR3 is TGCAGTGCTTCCTCCGGGACTAGCGGGAGAAAGTACGTC. J is TRBJ2-7 and V is TRBV20-1; 14 bases match TRBD2. Losses at the gene ends were 5 bases for V and 11 bases for J; bases not matched to a gene: 8. The length of the CDR3 is 13 residues. Germline loops: CDR1 DFQATT, CDR2 SNEGSKA (reference sequence).